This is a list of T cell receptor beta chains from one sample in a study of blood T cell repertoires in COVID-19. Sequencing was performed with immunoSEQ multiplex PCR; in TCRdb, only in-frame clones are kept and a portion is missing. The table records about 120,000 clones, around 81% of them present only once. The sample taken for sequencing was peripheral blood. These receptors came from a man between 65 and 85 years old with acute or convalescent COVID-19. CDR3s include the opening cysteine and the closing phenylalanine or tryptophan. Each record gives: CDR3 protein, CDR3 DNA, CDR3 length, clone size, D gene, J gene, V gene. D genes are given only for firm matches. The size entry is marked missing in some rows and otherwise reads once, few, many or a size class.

CDR3: CASGLGGRVYNEQFF; DNA: TGTGCTAGTGGTTTGGGGGGCAGGGTCTACAATGAGCAGTTCTTC; length: 15; size: .; D: .; J: TRBJ2-1; V: TRBV12-5
CDR3: CASRGVNSYEQYF; DNA: TGTGCCAGCCGGGGGGTCAACTCCTACGAGCAGTACTTC; length: 13; size: .; D: TRBD2; J: TRBJ2-7; V: TRBV6-5
CDR3: CASSLYRGETQYF; DNA: TGTGCCAGCAGCCTATATCGGGGGGAGACCCAGTACTTC; length: 13; size: once; D: .; J: TRBJ2-5; V: TRBV9
CDR3: CASSLEVSPVTEAFF; DNA: TGCGCCAGCAGCTTAGAGGTCTCCCCCGTCACTGAAGCTTTCTTT; length: 15; size: .; D: .; J: TRBJ1-1; V: TRBV5-1
CDR3: CASNLAGDPDTQYF; DNA: TGTGCCAGTAACCTAGCGGGGGATCCAGATACGCAGTATTTT; length: 14; size: .; D: TRBD2; J: TRBJ2-3; V: TRBV19
CDR3: CASSLSGTGGSPLHF; DNA: TGTGCCAGCAGCCTGAGCGGGACCGGGGGATCACCCCTCCACTTT; length: 15; size: .; D: .; J: TRBJ1-6; V: TRBV7-2
CDR3: CASSLVSGIYGYTF; DNA: TGTGCCAGCAGCTTAGTCTCGGGGATCTATGGCTACACCTTC; length: 14; size: .; D: .; J: TRBJ1-2; V: TRBV7-9
CDR3: CASSLAGTGGYEQYF; DNA: TGTGCCAGCAGCTTGGCCGGGACAGGGGGCTACGAGCAGTACTTC; length: 15; size: .; D: TRBD1; J: TRBJ2-7; V: TRBV5-5
CDR3: CASSHLAGQETQYF; DNA: TGTGCCAGTAGTCACCTAGCGGGGCAAGAGACCCAGTACTTC; length: 14; size: few; D: TRBD2; J: TRBJ2-5; V: TRBV19
CDR3: CASSSPMEGYTF; DNA: TGTGCCAGCAGTTCCCCAATGGAGGGCTACACCTTC; length: 12; size: .; D: .; J: TRBJ1-2; V: TRBV27
CDR3: CATSDPVQGGAFF; DNA: TGTGCCACCAGTGATCCCGTACAGGGAGGGGCTTTCTTT; length: 13; size: .; D: .; J: TRBJ1-1; V: TRBV24-1
CDR3: CASSVRSGETQYF; DNA: TGTGCCAGCAGCGTTAGATCCGGAGAGACCCAGTACTTC; length: 13; size: .; D: .; J: TRBJ2-5; V: TRBV7-9
CDR3: CASTRTGLYTEAFF; DNA: TGTGCCAGCACCCGGACAGGGTTGTACACTGAAGCTTTCTTT; length: 14; size: once; D: TRBD1; J: TRBJ1-1; V: TRBV11-3
CDR3: CASRTDQETQYF; DNA: TGTGCCAGCAGGACAGACCAAGAGACCCAGTACTTC; length: 12; size: .; D: .; J: TRBJ2-5; V: TRBV2
CDR3: CATSGQGASSPLHF; DNA: TGTGCCACCTCGGGACAGGGGGCCAGTTCACCCCTCCACTTT; length: 14; size: few; D: TRBD1; J: TRBJ1-6; V: TRBV19
CDR3: CASSAAGQGVGYGYTF; DNA: TGTGCCAGCAGTGCCGCGGGACAGGGAGTGGGGTATGGCTACACCTTC; length: 16; size: .; D: TRBD1; J: TRBJ1-2; V: TRBV6-1
CDR3: CASSVRRGADTDTQYF; DNA: TGTGCCAGCAGCGTAAGGCGGGGGGCCGACACAGATACGCAGTATTTT; length: 16; size: .; D: TRBD2; J: TRBJ2-3; V: TRBV9
CDR3: CASSLDREGEQFF; DNA: TGTGCCAGCAGCTTGGACAGGGAGGGCGAGCAGTTCTTC; length: 13; size: .; D: .; J: TRBJ2-1; V: TRBV11-2
CDR3: CASSYSSREGQPQHF; DNA: TGTGCCAGCAGTTACTCGTCCAGGGAAGGTCAGCCCCAGCATTTT; length: 15; size: .; D: .; J: TRBJ1-5; V: TRBV6-5
CDR3: CASSAGQGHGYTF; DNA: TGTGCCAGCAGCGCGGGACAGGGTCATGGCTACACCTTC; length: 13; size: few; D: TRBD1; J: TRBJ1-2; V: TRBV7-9
CDR3: CASSLDRVGGYTF; DNA: TGTGCCAGCAGCTTGGACAGGGTGGGCGGCTACACCTTC; length: 13; size: .; D: TRBD1; J: TRBJ1-2; V: TRBV7-2
CDR3: CATGRTRYGYTF; DNA: TGTGCCACAGGTAGGACAAGATATGGCTACACCTTC; length: 12; size: .; D: .; J: TRBJ1-2; V: TRBV9
CDR3: CASTSLQGSGNTIYF; DNA: TGTGCCAGTACCTCCTTGCAGGGGTCCGGAAACACCATATATTTT; length: 15; size: .; D: .; J: TRBJ1-3; V: TRBV19
CDR3: CASSLAGSTGYGYTF; DNA: TGCGCCAGCAGCTTGGCCGGGTCGACTGGGTATGGCTACACCTTC; length: 15; size: .; D: .; J: TRBJ1-2; V: TRBV5-1
CDR3: CASRSERATTYEQYF; DNA: TGTGCCAGCAGATCCGAGAGGGCGACTACCTACGAGCAGTACTTC; length: 15; size: .; D: .; J: TRBJ2-7; V: TRBV6-5
CDR3: CASWPNSGNTIYF; DNA: TGTGCCAGCTGGCCGAACTCTGGAAACACCATATATTTT; length: 13; size: .; D: .; J: TRBJ1-3; V: TRBV7-2
CDR3: CASSDRTGGGEKLFF; DNA: TGTGCCAGCAGCGACCGGACAGGGGGGGGTGAAAAACTGTTTTTT; length: 15; size: .; D: TRBD1; J: TRBJ1-4; V: TRBV9
CDR3: CASSFRGQGYQPQHF; DNA: TGTGCCAGCAGTTTTCGGGGACAGGGGTATCAGCCCCAGCATTTT; length: 15; size: .; D: TRBD1; J: TRBJ1-5; V: TRBV27
CDR3: CASSHDRGAAYNEQFF; DNA: TGTGCCAGCAGTCATGACCGGGGGGCGGCCTACAATGAGCAGTTCTTC; length: 16; size: .; D: .; J: TRBJ2-1; V: TRBV4-2
CDR3: CASSYSTNTEAFF; DNA: TGTGCCAGCAGCTACTCCACGAACACTGAAGCTTTCTTT; length: 13; size: few; D: .; J: TRBJ1-1; V: TRBV7-3
CDR3: CASSFGAQYF; DNA: TGTGCCAGCAGTTTCGGGGCCCAGTACTTC; length: 10; size: .; D: .; J: TRBJ2-5; V: TRBV28
CDR3: CASSLYGQETQYF; DNA: TGTGCCAGCAGCTTATACGGGCAAGAGACCCAGTACTTC; length: 13; size: .; D: .; J: TRBJ2-5; V: TRBV7-2
CDR3: CASSPVYGTGNDRDGYTF; DNA: TGTGCCAGCTCACCCGTCTACGGGACAGGGAATGATCGGGATGGCTACACCTTC; length: 18; size: .; D: TRBD1; J: TRBJ1-2; V: TRBV18
CDR3: CATRPQGAVETQYF; DNA: TGTGCCACCCGGCCCCAGGGGGCGGTGGAGACCCAGTACTTC; length: 14; size: once; D: TRBD1; J: TRBJ2-5; V: TRBV19
CDR3: CASSRSGSTDTQYF; DNA: TGTGCCAGCAGTCGTAGCGGGAGCACAGATACGCAGTATTTT; length: 14; size: .; D: TRBD2; J: TRBJ2-3; V: TRBV6-5
CDR3: CASSFRGGVGYTF; DNA: TGTGCCAGCAGTTTCAGGGGAGGGGTCGGCTACACCTTC; length: 13; size: few; D: .; J: TRBJ1-2; V: TRBV12-3/TRBV12-4
CDR3: CASSPSTSGGANEQFF; DNA: TGCGCCAGCAGCCCGTCGACTAGCGGGGGGGCGAATGAGCAGTTCTTC; length: 16; size: .; D: TRBD2; J: TRBJ2-1; V: TRBV5-1
CDR3: CASGFKIAGAIYNEQFF; DNA: TGTGCTAGTGGTTTCAAAATAGCGGGGGCAATCTACAATGAGCAGTTCTTC; length: 17; size: .; D: TRBD2; J: TRBJ2-1; V: TRBV12-5
CDR3: CASSIVGGQTNYGYTF; DNA: TGTGCCAGTAGTATTGTGGGGGGACAGACTAACTATGGCTACACCTTC; length: 16; size: .; D: TRBD1; J: TRBJ1-2; V: TRBV19
CDR3: CASSIDRASYNEQFF; DNA: TGCGCCAGCAGCATTGACAGGGCCTCCTACAATGAGCAGTTCTTC; length: 15; size: few; D: TRBD1; J: TRBJ2-1; V: TRBV5-1
CDR3: CASSSIQVYEQYF; DNA: TGTGCCAGCAGCTCAATTCAGGTATACGAGCAGTACTTC; length: 13; size: .; D: .; J: TRBJ2-7; V: TRBV7-9
CDR3: CASSPGISYEQYF; DNA: TGTGCCAGCAGCCCCGGGATCTCCTACGAGCAGTACTTC; length: 13; size: .; D: .; J: TRBJ2-7; V: TRBV3-1/TRBV3-2
CDR3: CASSPRTGGNYGYTF; DNA: TGCGCCAGCAGCCCTCGGACAGGGGGCAACTATGGCTACACCTTC; length: 15; size: .; D: TRBD1; J: TRBJ1-2; V: TRBV4-1
CDR3: CASSQLTGGFGYTF; DNA: TGTGCCAGCAGTCAGTTAACAGGGGGCTTTGGCTACACCTTC; length: 14; size: .; D: TRBD1; J: TRBJ1-2; V: TRBV6-2/TRBV6-3
CDR3: CASSTDRYEQYF; DNA: TGCGCCAGCAGCACTGACAGGTACGAGCAGTACTTC; length: 12; size: .; D: .; J: TRBJ2-7; V: TRBV5-1